The 27 T cell receptor beta chains listed next were all sequenced from one sample in a study of blood T cells in healthy people across ages. Then a second PCR, running about 6 to 12 cycles, was carried out with a sample-barcoded 5' primer and a J-beta primer mix. TCRdb analysed the 5' RACE reads with MiXCR anew, one entry per CDR3 protein. Of fewer than 2,000,000 distinct CDR3 sequences detected, 39% appear once; the ten largest clones hold roughly 23%. What was sequenced was blood. The receptor set was obtained from a human donor in good health.

This rearrangement joins TRBV2 to TRBJ1-2; D gene unclear. Trimming stripped 2 bases from V and 7 bases from J, with 14 bases between. Germline CDR1 and CDR2: SNHLY and FYNNEI. The CDR3 sequence is 14 residues long. CDR3 sequence (DNA): TGTGCCAGCAGTGAAATTGCAGACCCCCTTGGCTACACCTTC. Protein: CASSEIADPLGYTF.

The V call is TRBV7-3, the J call TRBJ2-1, with D unclear. Trimming pared 5 bases from V and 2 bases from J, leaving 13 bases between. Germline CDR1 SGHTA, CDR2 FQGTGA. The CDR3 runs to 15 residues. The CDR3 nucleotides are TGTGCCAGCAGCGATCCAGGATCCCCCTACAATGAGCAGTTCTTC. It yields the protein CASSDPGSPYNEQFF. The variable domain in full, with the rest retrieved from reference TRBV7-3 and TRBJ2-1, is GAGVSQTPSNKVTEKGKYVELRCDPISGHTALYWYRQSLGQGPEFLIYFQGTGAADDSGLPNDRFFAVRPEGSVSTLKIQRTERGDSAVYLCASSDPGSPYNEQFFGPGTRLTVL.

The chain uses TRBV7-9 and TRBJ1-1; D not resolved. V lost 5 bases and J lost 5, with 12 bases in between. Germline CDR1 reads SEHNR; CDR2 reads FQNEAQ (reference sequence). The CDR3 extends over 13 amino acids. The CDR3 is CASSQLSQTEAFF. The CDR3 nucleotides are TGTGCCAGCAGCCAACTATCCCAGACTGAAGCTTTCTTT.

The genes are TRBV11-1 and TRBJ2-1; the match to TRBD1 covers 7 bases. Germline CDR1 is SGHAT and CDR2 is FQDESV (reference sequence). Losses at the gene ends were 1 base for V and 7 bases for J; bases not matched to a gene: 7. CDR3 length: 15 amino acids. The CDR3 region has the DNA TGTGCCAGCAGCTTAGGAGTGACAGGGAAGAATGAGCAGTTCTTC. Its translation is CASSLGVTGKNEQFF.

In its sample, this clonotype was seen a few times. The V and J genes are TRBV11-2 and TRBJ1-2; D perhaps matches TRBD1 (5 bases). In germline, CDR1 is SGHAT, CDR2 FQNNGV. The CDR3 is made up of 14 amino acids. The ends were cut back, 5 bases at V and 4 bases at J, with 14 bases in the middle. The CDR3 sequence: CASSPGTVLYGYTF. The CDR3, as DNA: TGTGCCAGCAGCCCTGGGACGGTCCTCTATGGCTACACCTTC.

Ten or more counts support this clonotype. The gene calls are TRBV5-5 and TRBJ1-4; D unclear. The V end was cut by 3 bases, the J end by 10 bases, with 13 bases between. Looked up from germline, CDR1 is SGHKS and CDR2 is YYEKEE (reference sequence). The CDR3 extends over 13 amino acids. CDR3 amino acids: CASSSSGSGKLFF. CDR3 nucleotides: TGTGCCAGCAGCTCTTCCGGGAGTGGAAAACTGTTTTTT.

The chain couples TRBV29-1 to TRBJ1-2; D gene ambiguous. This CDR3 region has 15 residues. The germline V gene has CDR1 SQVTM and CDR2 ANQGSEA. V lost 4 bases and J 3 bases, leaving 18 bases between the germline ends. The CDR3 reads CSVVGNDGRDYGYTF. The CDR3 bases are TGCAGCGTTGTGGGGAATGACGGTCGAGACTATGGCTACACCTTC.

This clonotype has only one observation. The rearrangement joins TRBV15 to TRBJ1-2, with 10 positions matching TRBD1. Germline V gene data show CDR1 as LNHNV and CDR2 as YYDKDF (reference sequence). V shed 2 bases, J shed 7 bases, and the junction held 7 bases outside the gene matches. The CDR3 covers 15 residues. Here the CDR3 reads CATSRLPGTGAGYTF. The CDR3 DNA reads TGTGCCACCAGCAGATTACCCGGGACAGGGGCTGGCTACACCTTC.

This clonotype occurred many times. The rearrangement uses TRBV7-9 and TRBJ1-2; the D is unclear. The CDR3 loop spans 12 amino acids. Germline V lookup: CDR1 SEHNR, CDR2 FQNEAQ (reference sequence). V dropped 6 bases and J dropped 4 bases, with 9 bases sitting between them. The CDR3 DNA is TGTGCCAGCAGTCGAGACACCTATGGCTACACCTTC. Its translation: CASSRDTYGYTF.

The chain carries TRBV4-3 and TRBJ1-1, with TRBD1 identical over 11 bases. The germline V gene encodes CDR1 LGHNA and CDR2 YSLEER. The CDR3 totals 15 residues. V was pared by 1 base and J by 4 bases, with 2 bases of the junction left unmatched. The CDR3 spells CASSQGTGGFTEAFF. The CDR3 DNA sequence: TGCGCCAGCAGCCAAGGGACAGGGGGCTTCACTGAAGCTTTCTTT.

Regarding this clonotype: In this CDR3 the conserved last residue, phenylalanine or tryptophan, is missing, so a read error is likely. This chain connects TRBV4-3 to TRBJ2-7; D might be TRBD2 (5 bases). The CDR3 loop spans 15 amino acids. The germline CDR1 and CDR2 sequences are LGHNA and YSLEER. V gave up 0 bases and J gave up 2 bases, with 11 bases separating them. CDR3 protein: CASSQEWGATYEQYC. CDR3 in DNA: TGCGCCAGCAGCCAAGAATGGGGAGCGACCTACGAGCAGTACTGC.

V and J are TRBV5-6 and TRBJ2-3, with a weak D call TRBD2 (6 bases). Germline V gives CDR1 SGHDT, CDR2 YYEEEE. This CDR3 spans 16 amino acids. Between the trimmed V and J ends, which lost 4 bases and 4 bases, there was a span of 19 bases. The CDR3 protein is CASSPTWVSGADTQYF. CDR3 nucleotide sequence: TGTGCCAGCAGCCCGACCTGGGTTTCGGGGGCAGATACGCAGTATTTT.

This clonotype was found a few times. This chain connects TRBV2 to TRBJ2-5; tentatively, D is TRBD2 (5 bases). The closer fit of TRBJ2-7 to the DNA end suggests the J call may be wrong. This CDR3 is 13 amino acids long. The germline gives CDR1 SNHLY, CDR2 FYNNEI. The CDR3 loop is CASSERGMYEQYF. For the CDR3, the DNA is TGTGCCAGCAGTGAACGGGGTATGTACGAGCAGTACTTC.

V usage is TRBV7-9 and J usage is TRBJ2-7; a possible D gene is TRBD2 (6 bases). The CDR3 runs to 16 residues. Per the germline V gene, CDR1 is SEHNR and CDR2 is FQNEAQ (reference sequence). V was shortened by 1 base and J by 0 bases, with 13 bases between the two germline ends. The chain's CDR3 is CASSLGPSRGSYEQYF. CDR3 in DNA: TGTGCCAGCAGCTTAGGCCCCTCGCGGGGCTCCTACGAGCAGTACTTC.

This clonotype has at least ten counts. The V call is TRBV20-1, the J call TRBJ2-5; D is unclear. This CDR3 comprises 13 residues. With 6 bases removed from V and 3 bases from J, the gap between germline ends came to 14 bases. The germline V gene encodes CDR1 DFQATT and CDR2 SNEGSKA (reference sequence). The CDR3 region is CSARKLPKETQYF. For the CDR3, the DNA is TGCAGTGCCCGAAAATTACCCAAAGAGACCCAGTACTTC.

This clonotype showed up many times. A much larger clone differs by one base, so this may be a read error. V and J are TRBV5-1 and TRBJ2-1; 10 bases map to TRBD2. Germline CDR1 SGHRS, CDR2 YFSETQ. V shed 4 bases and J 9 bases; nucleotides not matched to a gene: 13. The CDR3 extends over 16 amino acids. The CDR3 here is CASSPTGSGGVAEQFF. In DNA, the CDR3 is TGCGCCAGCAGCCCCACGGGCAGCGGGGGGGTTGCTGAGCAGTTCTTC.

This clonotype occurred a few times. This chain uses TRBV6-2 or TRBV6-3 with TRBJ2-4, with 7 bases lining up with TRBD2. Per the germline V gene, CDR1 is MNHEY and CDR2 is SVGEGT. The V and J ends lost 2 bases and 7 bases, in that order; junction bases with no gene match: 2. CDR3 size: 13 residues. The CDR3 DNA follows: TGTGCCAGCAGTTACGGGGGGGAGAACATTCAGTACTTC. Translating gives CASSYGGENIQYF.

The V gene is TRBV7-8, the J gene TRBJ2-7, with D perhaps assigned TRBD1 or TRBD2 (5 bases each). Looked up from germline, CDR1 is SGHVS and CDR2 is FQNEAQ. With 3 bases removed from V and 5 bases from J, the gap between germline ends came to 17 bases. The CDR3 sequence is 15 residues long. The CDR3 DNA reads TGTGCCAGCAGCTTCCTTTTAGGGACGTTCCACGAGCAGTACTTC. It specifies CASSFLLGTFHEQYF.

This clonotype has a handful of counts. This sequence joins TRBV12-3 or TRBV12-4 and TRBJ2-5; tentatively, D is TRBD2 (5 bases). This CDR3 has 14 residues. Trimming cost V 6 bases and J 5 bases, with 16 bases left between them. DNA of the CDR3: TGTGCCAGCAGCGCGGGTCCAAGGGTGGAGACCCAGTACTTC. Its translation is CASSAGPRVETQYF.

This clonotype has just a few counts. The chain uses TRBV9 and TRBJ1-1; tentative D call: TRBD1 (5 bases). Per germline, CDR1 SGDLS and CDR2 YYNGEE. This CDR3 contains 14 residues. Trimming removed 2 bases from V and 1 base from J, with 9 bases in between. The CDR3 nucleotides read TGTGCCAGCAGCGTGACAGCCCAGAACACTGAAGCTTTCTTT. It yields the protein CASSVTAQNTEAFF.

This clonotype was seen a single time. This chain uses TRBV3-1 with TRBJ2-7; a weak D match, TRBD2 (5 bases). Looked up from germline, CDR1 is LGHDT and CDR2 is YNNKEL (reference sequence). The CDR3 extends over 15 amino acids. V dropped 0 bases and J dropped 3 bases, with 12 bases sitting between them. As DNA, the CDR3 is TGTGCCAGCAGCCAAGATCGGGAATGGATCTACGAGCAGTACTTC. Translation: CASSQDREWIYEQYF.

This clonotype was seen more than once but under ten times. The chain links TRBV7-3 to TRBJ2-1; unclear D gene. Looked up from germline, CDR1 is SGHTA and CDR2 is FQGTGA. Trimming removed 2 bases at V and 5 bases at J, with 13 bases between. The CDR3 contains 15 residues. The CDR3 bases are TGTGCCAGCAGCTTATACTGGGGTTCCGACAATGAGCAGTTCTTC. This codes for CASSLYWGSDNEQFF.

The chain recombines TRBV9 with TRBJ2-5; TRBD1 agrees at 11 bases. Germline CDR1 SGDLS, CDR2 YYNGEE. This CDR3 is 14 amino acids long. Trimming at V came to 3 bases and at J to 13 bases, leaving 11 bases not matched to a gene. CDR3 in DNA: TGTGCCAGCAGCGCGGACAGGGGGCCCAACGAGCGGTACTTC. Residues: CASSADRGPNERYF. Full variable domain (remainder filled in from reference TRBV9 and TRBJ2-5): DSGVTQTPKHLITATGQRVTLRCSPRSGDLSVYWYQQSLDQGLQFLIQYYNGEERAKGNILERFSAQQFPDLHSELNLSSLELGDSALYFCASSADRGPNERYFGPGTRLLVL.

This chain links TRBV5-4 with TRBJ2-1; D ambiguous. Germline CDR1 and CDR2: SGHNT and YYREEE (reference sequence). Trimming removed 3 bases at V and 2 bases at J, with 12 bases between. CDR3 size: 15 residues. Here the CDR3 DNA reads TGTGCCAGCAGCTCCGACCGGTTGACCTACAATGAGCAGTTCTTC. Residues: CASSSDRLTYNEQFF.

This clonotype was seen a handful of times. The chain has TRBV4-3 and TRBJ2-4; D is unclear. Germline CDR1 is LGHNA and CDR2 is YSLEER. V was cut by 5 bases and J by 3 bases, with 11 bases left in between. The CDR3 sequence is 14 residues long. The CDR3 nucleotides are TGCGCCAGCAGCTCCGGTTTAGGCAAAAACATTCAGTACTTC. Amino acid sequence: CASSSGLGKNIQYF.

The chain is built from TRBV7-9 and TRBJ2-1, with 7 bases fitting TRBD2. TRBJ2-7 matches the DNA end more closely, so the J call is doubtful. The CDR3 has 16 residues. Germline V gene lookup returns CDR1 SEHNR and CDR2 FQNEAQ (reference sequence). The DNA for the CDR3 is TGTGCCAGCAGCCCCGTGGGCGGGGGTCGAACCTACGAGCAGTACTTC. Residues: CASSPVGGGRTYEQYF.

The rearrangement joins TRBV12-3 or TRBV12-4 to TRBJ2-1, with TRBD2 matching 11 bases. The CDR3 is 16 amino acids. Trimming at V came to 6 bases and at J to 1 base, leaving 5 bases not matched to a gene. This CDR3 is CASRSLAGDSYNEQFF. The CDR3 nucleotides are TGTGCCAGCAGGTCACTAGCGGGGGATTCCTACAATGAGCAGTTCTTC.